This paragraph covers one T cell receptor beta chain sequence. Its antigen is unknown. This record belongs to a study of cytomegalovirus exposure and HLA in healthy donors. Findings of the study overall: Highly shared variants forming one cluster were likely a sequencing artifact.

The CDR3 totals 14 residues. The germline V gene has CDR1 LNHDA and CDR2 SQIVND (reference sequence). V was trimmed by 5 bases and J by 4 bases, leaving 14 bases between them. The primer mix had 60 Vbeta and 13 Jbeta primers. Sequencing used immunoSEQ multiplex PCR; TCRdb keeps in-frame clones, though not all of them. This sample yields tens of thousands of clones, of which roughly 60% are seen a single time; roughly 21% belongs to the top ten. When sampled, the donors appeared nominally healthy, though they likely had unrecorded immune exposures. The sequenced sample was PBMCs. This chain links TRBV19 with TRBJ1-1; possibly TRBD1 for D (6 bases). The receptor was isolated from a woman between 45 and 60 years old in good health and CMV-seropositive. CDR3 residues: CASSQQGPGTEAFF. The CDR3 DNA reads as TGTGCCAGTAGTCAACAGGGCCCGGGCACTGAAGCTTTCTTT.